This TCR beta chain was sequenced for a study of spatial heterogeneity in lung cancer. Study overall: Tumor-region TCR transcript counts correlated strongly with a T cell module score from matched bulk RNA-seq.

This clonotype was seen ten or more times. The antigen is unknown. There are 14 residues in the CDR3. Germline loops: CDR1 SGDLS, CDR2 YYNGEE. Trimming cost V 8 bases and J 2 bases, with 17 bases left between them. The time point: sample taken at primary tumor resection. Researchers sequenced whole RNA taken from tumor, nontumor lung or frozen PBMC without sorting. Each molecule of TCR cDNA was tagged with one unique molecular identifier. One entry per CDR3 protein, called by TCRdb with MiXCR from the 5' RACE reads. This sample has several thousand distinct CDR3 sequences, with over 8.5% found just once. The study's findings and limits: The estimate shows that only about 7% of tumor T cells were covered for alpha and around 13% for beta chains. Tumor mutation count correlated with how many alpha and beta TCRs expanded intratumorally.

This chain links TRBV9 with TRBJ2-7, with D possibly TRBD2 on 6 matching bases. The source of this sequence is a male donor with early-stage non-small cell lung cancer. Specimen: lung tumor tissue, collected at surgery. The DNA of the CDR3 is TGTGCCAGTTCCTGGGGGGACGGAACCTACGAGCAGTACGTC. Amino acid sequence: CASSWGDGTYEQYV.